A selection of T cell receptor beta chains follows, all from one sample in a study of beta chain features in type 1 diabetes. Generated by immunoSEQ multiplex PCR, the TCRdb table keeps only in-frame clones and is missing some. The table has some 250,000 clones, approximately 14% seen once. Material for sequencing was naive CD4+ T cells from blood. These receptor sequences come from a man aged 25 to 45 with type 1 diabetes. CDR3s include the opening cysteine and the closing phenylalanine or tryptophan. The order of the fields is CDR3 protein, CDR3 DNA, D gene, clone size, J gene, V gene. The D gene is left open where the match is weak. Clone size appears in some rows only: once, few, many, or a class for an expanded clone.

CASSQGQGSGNEQFF,TGTGCCAGCAGCCAGGGACAGGGGAGCGGCAATGAGCAGTTCTTC,TRBD1,-,TRBJ2-1,TRBV7-2
CASSQSLAATADKQYF,TGCGCCAGCAGCCAATCTCTAGCGGCGACGGCTGATAAGCAGTATTTT,TRBD2,-,TRBJ2-3,TRBV4-1
CASSERNYGYTF,TGTGCCAGCAGCGAGCGAAACTATGGCTACACCTTC,-,-,TRBJ1-2,TRBV11-2
CASSGRGGDILPGSEQFF,TGTGCCAGCAGCGGCCGGGGGGGCGACATACTTCCTGGGAGTGAGCAGTTCTTC,TRBD2,-,TRBJ2-1,TRBV5-5
CASSSFLGQGQTEAFF,TGTGCCAGCAGCTCGTTTCTCGGACAGGGGCAAACTGAAGCTTTCTTT,TRBD1,few,TRBJ1-1,TRBV9
CASSDPRTGAIGAYTF,TGTGCCAGCAGTGACCCTAGGACAGGGGCAATAGGGGCCTACACCTTC,TRBD1,few,TRBJ1-2,TRBV25-1
CASKPSGVQETQYF,TGTGCCAGCAAGCCTAGCGGGGTTCAAGAGACCCAGTACTTC,TRBD2,-,TRBJ2-5,TRBV2
CAWSGRDTIYF,TGTGCCTGGAGTGGGCGGGACACCATATATTTT,-,once,TRBJ1-3,TRBV30
CASTDRVGANVLTF,TGTGCCAGTACCGACAGGGTTGGGGCCAACGTCCTGACTTTC,TRBD1,-,TRBJ2-6,TRBV19
CASSKLTGDHQPQHF,TGTGCCAGCAGTAAACTGACAGGGGATCATCAGCCCCAGCATTTT,TRBD1,-,TRBJ1-5,TRBV11-2
CASSLVGSGGGRNEQFF,TGTGCCAGCAGCTTAGTGGGTAGCGGGGGCGGCCGCAATGAGCAGTTCTTC,TRBD2,-,TRBJ2-1,TRBV7-2
CASSTTLLAGRYNEQFF,TGTGCCAGCTCAACAACACTACTAGCGGGGCGATACAATGAGCAGTTCTTC,TRBD2,few,TRBJ2-1,TRBV18
CASNGQGPNTGELFF,TGTGCCAGCAACGGACAGGGTCCGAACACCGGGGAGCTGTTTTTT,TRBD1,few,TRBJ2-2,TRBV6-6